The clone carrying this T cell receptor (beta chain) was seen just once. The data stem from a study of blood T cell repertoires in COVID-19. Across the study: Acute-phase and convalescent COVID-19 samples originated in the United States, Italy and Spain.

The data were produced by immunoSEQ multiplex PCR, yet TCRdb's version contains in-frame clones alone and is incomplete. This sample has about 150,000 clones, with 70% to 90% found just once. The sample was peripheral blood. This clonotype originated in an older woman with acute or convalescent COVID-19.

The CDR3 DNA is TGTGCCAGCAGCCAAGCCCAGGGACAGGGGGCGGCATACGAGCAGTACTTC. This encodes CASSQAQGQGAAYEQYF. The rearrangement joins TRBV4-2 to TRBJ2-7; 12 positions match TRBD1. The CDR3 runs 17 residues. V trimming: 1 base; J trimming: 4 bases; junction bases outside the gene matches: 8. Looked up from germline, CDR1 is LGHNA and CDR2 is YNFKEQ.